This record looks at one T cell receptor (beta chain) sequence and its context. What it binds is unknown. Treatment reported: 15 to 20 received Ad26.COV2.S at low or high dose, single or two shots; about five received placebo; per-sample allocation not given. Collection of the samples took place on day 63 after the first injection of vaccine or placebo. A Boston donor was an adult aged 18-55 years. Only in-frame clones appear in the TCRdb table, and some are missing; sequencing was by immunoSEQ multiplex PCR. In the table there are about 410,000 clones, approximately 86% of which are singletons. CDR1 is GTSNPN, CDR2 SVGIG, per germline (reference sequence). The length of the CDR3 is 16 residues. J lost 2 bases, V lost 1 base, and 10 bases had no gene match. The sample belongs to a study of Ad26.COV2.S vaccination and SARS-CoV-2 variants. Study details: Into the muscle, Ad26.COV2.S was dosed once or twice, 56 days apart.

General study results and limits: Placebo recipients had lower spike-specific TCR breadth than vaccine recipients.

Specimen: peripheral blood, collected in a trial of Ad26.COV2.S vaccine versus placebo. This chain joins TRBV30 and TRBJ1-2; 7 bases align to TRBD1. This TCR came from a person between 18 and 65 years old who received the Ad26.COV2.S COVID-19 vaccine or a placebo. In DNA form, the CDR3 reads TGTGCCTGGAGTGGGAGACAGGGTGGCTCGAACTATGGCTACACCTTC. Translating it yields CAWSGRQGGSNYGYTF.